In its sample, the clone carrying this TCR beta chain was seen many times. The antigen is not known. One junction end disagrees with the germline gene, perhaps due to a read error. The library was built from roughly 400 ng RNA with molecular barcoded adaptors for alpha/delta and beta/gamma chains. TCRdb re-called the reads through MiXCR, storing one row per CDR3 protein. The profile shows approximately 150,000 distinct CDR3 sequences, about 12% of them singletons. Every patient had bone marrow sampled while the disease was active. This record belongs to a study of read filtering for tumor transcriptome and immune sequencing. Overall study: Revised staging placed roughly 8 patients in R-ISS I, 15 to 20 in II, 6 or 7 in III. RNA-seq yielded only about 85 to 1273 TCR reads, IR-seq about 4.05 to 11 million. The study, taken as a whole, reports: Correlation between methods rose after single-read clonotypes were removed.

The CDR3 is made up of 12 amino acids. This TCR came from a donor over 35 with multiple myeloma. This rearrangement joins TRBV12-3 or TRBV12-4 to TRBJ1-1; 7 bases line up with TRBD1. Input material: a population of CD138-negative cells sorted from bone marrow. The CDR3 spells CATSFLTGHAFF. Here the CDR3 DNA reads TGTGCCACCAGTTTCTTGACAGGGCACGCTTTCTTT.